This TCR beta chain originates from a study of spatial heterogeneity in lung cancer. Overall study context: From matched bulk RNA-seq came a T cell module score, which showed a strong correlation with TCR transcript counts in tumor regions.

Time point described: sample taken at primary tumor resection. Tumor, nontumor lung or frozen PBMC supplied whole RNA, sequenced without sorting. Study-wide findings and caveats: For expanded intratumoral alpha and beta TCRs, counts tracked tumor mutation counts. Tumor T-cell coverage was an estimated 7% or so for alpha and around 12% for beta chains.

Trimming left V 4 bases short and J 4 bases short, with 14 bases between. Germline CDR1 is SGDLS and CDR2 is YYNGEE. This CDR3 has 14 amino acids. This clonotype showed up many times. No antigen is known for it. Every individual TCR cDNA molecule carried its own unique molecular identifier, which allowed correction of PCR and sequencing errors. TCRdb reprocessed the 5' RACE reads via MiXCR and lists one record per CDR3 protein. This sample has 11,000 or so distinct CDR3 sequences, with approximately 14% found just once. Sequencing used lung tumor tissue, obtained at surgery. The V and J genes are TRBV9 and TRBJ1-1, with D perhaps TRBD1 (5 bases). This clonotype was obtained from a male donor with early-stage non-small cell lung cancer. The CDR3 nucleotides read TGTGCCAGCAGCCCGGAGGGGTTCGGCACTGAAGCTTTCTTT. Amino acids: CASSPEGFGTEAFF.